This T cell receptor (beta chain) was identified during a study of T cell responses to AZD1222 COVID-19 vaccine. Regarding the study as a whole: Repertoires were obtained only post-peak T cell response. The sample set comprised mostly white British donors with more females, and clonal diversity was possibly underestimated.

This table comes from immunoSEQ multiplex PCR, and its TCRdb copy is limited to in-frame clones, with some not included. The sample has 65,000 to 75,000 clones; roughly four fifths are singletons. For this clone: Its antigen is not identified.

Trimming took off 0 bases at V and 2 bases at J, with 15 bases between the two ends. The germline CDR1 and CDR2 sequences are SGDLS and YYNGEE. CDR3 size: 16 residues. The starting material was peripheral blood, obtained on day 0 of AZD1222 vaccination. The chain employs TRBV9 and TRBJ2-7; D perhaps matches TRBD1 (5 bases). The receptor was derived from an adult in good health. The DNA of the CDR3 is TGTGCCAGCAGCGTAGCGGGCTCAGGGTTAGCCTACGAGCAGTACTTC. Amino acids: CASSVAGSGLAYEQYF. The whole variable domain, remainder taken from reference TRBV9 and TRBJ2-7, is DSGVTQTPKHLITATGQRVTLRCSPRSGDLSVYWYQQSLDQGLQFLIQYYNGEERAKGNILERFSAQQFPDLHSELNLSSLELGDSALYFCASSVAGSGLAYEQYFGPGTRLTVT.